This T cell receptor (beta chain) was recovered during a study of T-cell memory formation after mild COVID-19. Study as a whole: TCR clusters largely stayed donor specific. Findings and caveats of the study: A balance of CD4 and CD8 characterized clones contracting day 15 to 85, whereas later expanders leaned CD4+. Proof of SARS-CoV-2 specificity was absent for the second-wave clones that crested on day 37.

The length of the CDR3 is 13 residues. CDR1 is MNHEY and CDR2 is SMNVEV in the germline V gene (reference sequence). The trim removed 4 bases at V and 6 bases at J, leaving 5 bases unmatched. The 5'RACE method, run with constant-segment primers, produced TCR alpha and TCR beta cDNA libraries (carrying sample barcodes and UMIs). TCRdb called the 5' RACE reads again in MiXCR, with one record for every CDR3 protein. This table has 150,000 to 200,000 distinct CDR3 sequences, about 21% appearing once. This clonotype has just a few counts. Its specificity is unknown. This clonotype was sampled from an adult woman who had mild COVID-19 (a few samples of this study predate the infection). Cell type and time point are not known. The genes are TRBV27 and TRBJ1-1; 7 nucleotides align to TRBD1. The sample taken for sequencing was PBMCs or a T cell subset sorted from them (not recorded which). The CDR3 DNA reads as TGTGCCAGCAGTTATCAGGGGGGAGCTGAAGCTTTCTTT. Translated: CASSYQGGAEAFF.